Listed below are T cell receptor beta chains from one sample, sequenced in a study of T cells in Graves' hyperthyroidism and ophthalmopathy. TCRdb re-analysed the multiplex PCR reads in MiXCR, keeping a single row per CDR3 protein. The sample lists hundreds of thousands of distinct CDR3 sequences; approximately 20% were seen once. Sample: blood. The origin of the receptors is a middle-aged man with Graves' hyperthyroidism. Both conserved end residues are part of each CDR3. A D gene is named only where the DNA matches it firmly. Clone size is given for some rows only: seen once, a few or many times, or a class if the clone is expanded.

v_gene: TRBV7-3; j_gene: TRBJ2-5; abundance: many; d_gene: -; CDR3nt: TGTGCCAGCAGCCCGGGACACTCCCAAGAGACCCAGTACTTC; CDR3aa: CASSPGHSQETQYF
v_gene: TRBV5-1; j_gene: TRBJ1-1; abundance: -; d_gene: TRBD1; CDR3nt: TGCGCCAGCAGATCAACACAGGGGGGGAACACTGAAGCTTTCTTT; CDR3aa: CASRSTQGGNTEAFF
v_gene: TRBV28; j_gene: TRBJ2-6; abundance: many; d_gene: -; CDR3nt: TGTGCCAGCAGTCCGCGGGACGGTAGCTCTGGGGCCAACGTCCTGACTTTC; CDR3aa: CASSPRDGSSGANVLTF
v_gene: TRBV6-5; j_gene: TRBJ1-4; abundance: many; d_gene: -; CDR3nt: TGTGCCAGCAGTTACTCGAGTGGGGGAAAACTGTTTTTT; CDR3aa: CASSYSSGGKLFF
v_gene: TRBV2; j_gene: TRBJ1-2; abundance: many; d_gene: TRBD1; CDR3nt: TGTGCCAGCAGTTTAAGGACAGGCGCGGAACCCTTGGATGGCTACACCTTC; CDR3aa: CASSLRTGAEPLDGYTF
v_gene: TRBV5-1; j_gene: TRBJ2-1; abundance: many; d_gene: TRBD2; CDR3nt: TGCGCCAGCAGCTTCGGTAGCGGGGGGGCCGTTTTCAATGAGCAGTTCTTC; CDR3aa: CASSFGSGGAVFNEQFF
v_gene: TRBV9; j_gene: TRBJ2-1; abundance: many; d_gene: TRBD2; CDR3nt: TGTGCCAGCAGCGCCGAAAGCGGGGGGGGATACAATGAGCAGTTCTTC; CDR3aa: CASSAESGGGYNEQFF
v_gene: TRBV28; j_gene: TRBJ2-7; abundance: -; d_gene: TRBD1; CDR3nt: TGTGCCAGCAGTTCGACAGGGGTACGGGAGCAGTACTTC; CDR3aa: CASSSTGVREQYF
v_gene: TRBV18; j_gene: TRBJ2-3; abundance: many; d_gene: -; CDR3nt: TGTGCCAGCTCACCACGAGGTTCGCCGGATACGCAGTATTTT; CDR3aa: CASSPRGSPDTQYF
v_gene: TRBV12-3/TRBV12-4; j_gene: TRBJ1-4; abundance: many; d_gene: TRBD1; CDR3nt: TGTGCCAGCAGTTTAGTAGGGGGCAAGGGACCCGAAAAACTGTTTTTT; CDR3aa: CASSLVGGKGPEKLFF
v_gene: TRBV19; j_gene: TRBJ2-2; abundance: -; d_gene: TRBD2; CDR3nt: TGTGCCAGTAGTCTCGGACTAGAACGTAGCGGGGAGCTGTTTTTT; CDR3aa: CASSLGLERSGELFF
v_gene: TRBV20-1; j_gene: TRBJ2-7; abundance: many; d_gene: -; CDR3nt: TGCAGTGCTAGAGATAGCCTCCAACTCTACGAGCAGTACTTC; CDR3aa: CSARDSLQLYEQYF
v_gene: TRBV6-6; j_gene: TRBJ2-7; abundance: many; d_gene: -; CDR3nt: TGTGCCAGCAGTTACAGGGACGGAGGCCCCTACGAGCAGTACTTC; CDR3aa: CASSYRDGGPYEQYF
v_gene: TRBV19; j_gene: TRBJ2-5; abundance: few; d_gene: -; CDR3nt: TGTGCCAGTAGTATAGGGGCGTTGGAACAAGAGACCCAGTACTTC; CDR3aa: CASSIGALEQETQYF
v_gene: TRBV7-2; j_gene: TRBJ2-5; abundance: many; d_gene: -; CDR3nt: TGTGCCAGCAGCAGCCCCCCCGAGAAAGAGACCCAGTACTTC; CDR3aa: CASSSPPEKETQYF
v_gene: TRBV20-1; j_gene: TRBJ1-1; abundance: many; d_gene: -; CDR3nt: TGCAGTGCTAGAGAGACGGGGGCGAACACTGAAGCTTTCTTT; CDR3aa: CSARETGANTEAFF
v_gene: TRBV19; j_gene: TRBJ2-1; abundance: few; d_gene: TRBD2; CDR3nt: TGTGCCAGTAGTAGTGGGGGGGTCGGCTACAATGAGCAGTTCTTC; CDR3aa: CASSSGGVGYNEQFF
v_gene: TRBV29-1; j_gene: TRBJ1-1; abundance: -; d_gene: TRBD1; CDR3nt: TGCAGCGCCACCCGGACAGGGAACACTGAAGCTTTCTTT; CDR3aa: CSATRTGNTEAFF
v_gene: TRBV6-1; j_gene: TRBJ1-5; abundance: many; d_gene: -; CDR3nt: TGTGCCAGCAGTGAAGGGTTCTCGGAGCCCCAGCATTTT; CDR3aa: CASSEGFSEPQHF
v_gene: TRBV6-1; j_gene: TRBJ1-5; abundance: many; d_gene: TRBD1; CDR3nt: TGTGCCAGCAACCAGGGGGGACACAATCAGCCCCAGCATTTT; CDR3aa: CASNQGGHNQPQHF
v_gene: TRBV20-1; j_gene: TRBJ2-1; abundance: -; d_gene: TRBD1; CDR3nt: TGCAGTGCGCGGACAGGGTTTGAGCAGTTCTTC; CDR3aa: CSARTGFEQFF
v_gene: TRBV10-2; j_gene: TRBJ2-2; abundance: few; d_gene: TRBD2; CDR3nt: TGCGCCAGCATACGGACTAGCGGGGGAACCGGGGAGCTGTTTTTT; CDR3aa: CASIRTSGGTGELFF
v_gene: TRBV2; j_gene: TRBJ1-2; abundance: many; d_gene: -; CDR3nt: TGTGCCAGCAGATCGACTGGAGGAAACTATGGCTACACCTTC; CDR3aa: CASRSTGGNYGYTF
v_gene: TRBV18; j_gene: TRBJ2-3; abundance: many; d_gene: -; CDR3nt: TGTGCCAGCTCAGCCATGACTGTTGCGAGCACAGATACGCAGTATTTT; CDR3aa: CASSAMTVASTDTQYF
v_gene: TRBV19; j_gene: TRBJ2-1; abundance: -; d_gene: -; CDR3nt: TGTGCCAGTAGTATATATGGGGCGGGCAATGAGCAGTTCTTC; CDR3aa: CASSIYGAGNEQFF
v_gene: TRBV11-3; j_gene: TRBJ2-1; abundance: many; d_gene: -; CDR3nt: TGTGCCAGCAGCCCCTATATGGTAGGCTCCTACAATGAGCAGTTCTTC; CDR3aa: CASSPYMVGSYNEQFF
v_gene: TRBV7-2; j_gene: TRBJ1-1; abundance: many; d_gene: -; CDR3nt: TGTGCCAGCGGAAAATTGAACACTGAAGCTTTCTTT; CDR3aa: CASGKLNTEAFF
v_gene: TRBV30; j_gene: TRBJ2-2; abundance: many; d_gene: TRBD1; CDR3nt: TGTGCCTGGGGGACAGGGGGCATCGGCACCGGGGAGCTGTTTTTT; CDR3aa: CAWGTGGIGTGELFF
v_gene: TRBV3-1; j_gene: TRBJ1-2; abundance: few; d_gene: -; CDR3nt: TGTGCCAGCAGCCAAGATCTAGGGGAAGGCTACACCTTC; CDR3aa: CASSQDLGEGYTF
v_gene: TRBV7-3; j_gene: TRBJ2-2; abundance: -; d_gene: -; CDR3nt: TGTGCCAGCACCAGACTGGCCAACACCGGGGAGCTGTTTTTT; CDR3aa: CASTRLANTGELFF
v_gene: TRBV2; j_gene: TRBJ2-3; abundance: once; d_gene: TRBD2; CDR3nt: TGTGCCAGCAGAACACCAGCGGGGGCTAGCACAGATACGCAGTATTTT; CDR3aa: CASRTPAGASTDTQYF
v_gene: TRBV12-3/TRBV12-4; j_gene: TRBJ2-7; abundance: many; d_gene: -; CDR3nt: TGTGCCAGCAAAACCGGGACGGCCTACGAGCAGTACTTC; CDR3aa: CASKTGTAYEQYF
v_gene: TRBV27; j_gene: TRBJ2-5; abundance: few; d_gene: TRBD1; CDR3nt: TGTGCCAGCAGTTCGGACAGGGGGTGGGAGACCCAGTACTTC; CDR3aa: CASSSDRGWETQYF
v_gene: TRBV28; j_gene: TRBJ1-2; abundance: many; d_gene: -; CDR3nt: TGTGCCAGCAGTTGGGCCGAGACCTATGGCTACACCTTC; CDR3aa: CASSWAETYGYTF
v_gene: TRBV5-1; j_gene: TRBJ2-3; abundance: many; d_gene: TRBD2; CDR3nt: TGCGCCAGCAGCCGGGAGGGGCAAACGCAGTATTTT; CDR3aa: CASSREGQTQYF
v_gene: TRBV2; j_gene: TRBJ1-2; abundance: many; d_gene: -; CDR3nt: TGTGCCAGCAGTGAAGCGCTTAGTTCAGGGGCGGAGGGCTACACCTTC; CDR3aa: CASSEALSSGAEGYTF
v_gene: TRBV14; j_gene: TRBJ2-7; abundance: -; d_gene: -; CDR3nt: TGTGCCAGCAGCCAATACCTGACAGGACCTTACTACGAGCAGTACTTC; CDR3aa: CASSQYLTGPYYEQYF
v_gene: TRBV3-1; j_gene: TRBJ1-1; abundance: many; d_gene: -; CDR3nt: TGTGCCAGCAGCCGGGGGGGCACTGAAGCTTTCTTT; CDR3aa: CASSRGGTEAFF
v_gene: TRBV6-1; j_gene: TRBJ2-7; abundance: many; d_gene: TRBD1; CDR3nt: TGTGCCAGCATCCCCTCCACGACAGGGGCGGACGAGCAGTACTTC; CDR3aa: CASIPSTTGADEQYF
v_gene: TRBV4-2; j_gene: TRBJ2-5; abundance: once; d_gene: TRBD2; CDR3nt: TGTGCCAGCAGCCAAGGTACCCAGCGGGGGGCATCCATTGAAGAGACCCAGTACTTC; CDR3aa: CASSQGTQRGASIEETQYF
v_gene: TRBV14; j_gene: TRBJ1-2; abundance: -; d_gene: -; CDR3nt: TGTGCCAGCAGCCAAGGGTCAGGCTATGGCTACACCTTC; CDR3aa: CASSQGSGYGYTF
v_gene: TRBV9; j_gene: TRBJ2-5; abundance: many; d_gene: TRBD2; CDR3nt: TGTGCCAGCAGCGACGATCCAGCGGGGGACCAAGAGACCCAGTACTTC; CDR3aa: CASSDDPAGDQETQYF
v_gene: TRBV20-1; j_gene: TRBJ1-1; abundance: many; d_gene: -; CDR3nt: TGCAGTGCTACAGGCAATCCAACTGAAGCTTTCTTT; CDR3aa: CSATGNPTEAFF
v_gene: TRBV10-2; j_gene: TRBJ2-3; abundance: few; d_gene: TRBD2; CDR3nt: TGCGCCAGCAGTCCTAGCGGGGTCGAATTAGATACGCAGTATTTT; CDR3aa: CASSPSGVELDTQYF
v_gene: TRBV7-9; j_gene: TRBJ1-2; abundance: few; d_gene: -; CDR3nt: TGTGCCAGCAGCCCTAGGGCCGGGGCGGATGGTGGCTACACCTTC; CDR3aa: CASSPRAGADGGYTF
v_gene: TRBV20-1; j_gene: TRBJ1-1; abundance: many; d_gene: -; CDR3nt: TGCAGTGCCTCCGGGACCCCGAGCACTGAAGCTTTCTTT; CDR3aa: CSASGTPSTEAFF
v_gene: TRBV11-2; j_gene: TRBJ1-5; abundance: -; d_gene: -; CDR3nt: TGTGCCAGCTCACTCGGTTTCGGCAATCAGCCCCAGCATTTT; CDR3aa: CASSLGFGNQPQHF
v_gene: TRBV9; j_gene: TRBJ2-3; abundance: few; d_gene: TRBD2; CDR3nt: TGTGCCAGCAGCACGGGACTACCTAACACAGATACGCAGTATTTT; CDR3aa: CASSTGLPNTDTQYF